The following is a TCR beta chain sequence with its context. The antigen remains undetermined. This sample stems from a study of cytomegalovirus exposure and HLA in healthy donors. Study-level results: There was a cluster of highly shared sequence variants that was likely a sequencing artifact. Across donors, sequencing depth was assumed by presence/absence analyses to be roughly uniform.

CDR3 size: 15 residues. Looked up from germline, CDR1 is MNHEY and CDR2 is SVGAGI. V lost 4 bases to trimming and J lost 6 bases; unmatched junction nucleotides: 9. 60 Vbeta and 13 Jbeta primers were used in PCR. In the original processing: Unique TCR beta chains totaled some 80 million in a later count, with approximately 10 million of them shared. Assay: immunoSEQ multiplex PCR; the TCRdb copy retains only in-frame clones and omits some. Clone size and the V and J calls come from that table; the DNA yielded D and trimming. The sample contains 100,000 to 150,000 clones, around 80% of which appear only once.

This clonotype originated in a middle-aged woman in good health and CMV-seropositive. The rearrangement links TRBV6-5 to TRBJ1-5, with 7 bases lining up with TRBD1. Sequencing was carried out using PBMCs. This chain's CDR3 is CASSSTGDRSQPQHF. CDR3 nucleotides: TGTGCCAGCAGTTCCACAGGGGATCGGAGTCAGCCCCAGCATTTT.